This T cell receptor (beta chain) was sequenced for a study of somatic mutations in cytotoxic T cells in rheumatoid arthritis. The CDR3 has 17 amino acids. Per germline, CDR1 SSHAT and CDR2 FNYEAQ (reference sequence). A word on this clone: An end of the junction differs from the germline gene, which may be a read error.

This table comes from immunoSEQ multiplex PCR, and its TCRdb copy is limited to in-frame clones, with some not included. Among about 10,000 clones listed, approximately 91% were seen once. The rearrangement uses TRBV7-7 and TRBJ2-7, with 9 bases fitting TRBD2. The source material was CD4+ T cells sorted from blood. This clonotype was obtained from a woman aged 18-29 years with rheumatoid arthritis. This chain's CDR3 is CASSLARGGRQGYEQYF. The CDR3 DNA reads as TGTGCTAGCAGCTTAGCGCGGGGGGGTCGGCAGGGATACGAGCAGTACTTC.